The T cell receptor beta chain described here comes from a study of blood T cell repertoires in COVID-19. Whole-study context: The cDNA or gDNA used as material had been derived from T cells, B-cell-depleted T cells, or PBMCs.

Clones were sequenced by immunoSEQ multiplex PCR, and TCRdb holds only the in-frame ones, with some missing. This table holds approximately 99,000 clones, roughly 86% found once. This CDR3 is built from 15 residues. CDR1 and CDR2 from the germline V gene are MNHEY and SMNVEV (reference sequence). The V and J ends lost 3 bases and 0 bases respectively, with 11 bases between them. Sequencing was carried out using peripheral blood. V gene TRBV27 combines with J gene TRBJ1-2; D might be TRBD1 (6 bases). This clonotype was obtained from a human donor in a cohort sampled during active COVID-19. Written as DNA, the CDR3 is TGTGCCAGCAGTTTTGGGGGGGCGGCTAACTATGGCTACACCTTC. It encodes CASSFGGAANYGYTF.